This T cell receptor (beta chain) was identified during a study of type 1 regulatory T cells. Whole-study context: T-allo10 is an in vitro-generated, Tr1-enriched CD4 T cell product specific for alloantigen.

Each CDR3 protein is one row after TCRdb ran MiXCR on the reads. Here the sample spans several thousand distinct CDR3 sequences, 7% to 10% being singletons. By share of the sample, this clonotype is medium-sized. Its antigen is still unknown. CDR1 and CDR2 from the germline V gene are SGHRS and YFSETQ. The CDR3 is 15 amino acids. Trimming shortened V by 3 bases and J by 5 bases, and 16 bases separated the two germline ends. This chain joins TRBV5-1 and TRBJ2-3; TRBD2 is a possible D gene (5 bases). Sequenced sample: cultured T cells, either the whole culture or a sorted T cell fraction (not recorded which). This receptor was obtained from a human donor in good health. The CDR3 sequence is CASSYRRRSGDTQYF. The CDR3 DNA sequence: TGCGCCAGCAGCTACCGGCGCCGGAGCGGAGATACGCAGTATTTT.